The source of this T cell receptor (beta chain) is a study of OX40 agonist ivuxolimab in advanced cancers. Study summary: One hepatocellular carcinoma and two cutaneous melanoma patients partially responded.

Notes on the study in general: On average, CD8+ T cells showed a greater number of expanded clones than CD4+.

Autoimmune disease history or systemic immunosuppression barred patients. Data came from immunoSEQ multiplex PCR; TCRdb stores just in-frame clones and leaves some out. The top ten clones hold more than 1.1% of a sample with more than 90,000 clones, approximately 83% of them seen once. Germline CDR1 WSHSY, CDR2 SAAADI. Between the trimmed V and J ends, which lost 2 bases and 6 bases, there was a span of 5 bases. The CDR3 spans 11 residues. As to this clone: As yet, its antigen is unknown.

The sample consisted of CD4+ or CD8+ T cells sorted from blood, taken in a trial of the OX40 agonist ivuxolimab. The rearrangement links TRBV10-2 to TRBJ2-7; the D is unclear. The sequence was collected from an adult with an advanced solid tumor such as melanoma, head and neck, liver or kidney cancer. The CDR3 is CASSERSEQYF. In DNA, the CDR3 is TGCGCCAGCAGTGAGAGGTCCGAGCAGTACTTC.